This TCR beta chain was captured in a study of T cell changes during pregnancy in multiple sclerosis. Profiled with immunoSEQ multiplex PCR; TCRdb holds only in-frame clones, not every one. Among fewer than 85,000 clones listed, 90% to 95% were seen once. V was pared by 3 bases and J by 4 bases, with 14 bases between. The CDR3 covers 15 residues. CDR1 and CDR2 (germline): MGHRA, YSYEKL. This specimen consisted of peripheral blood, obtained in the second trimester of pregnancy. The TCR comes from a female donor with multiple sclerosis, enrolled in a pregnancy study. J is TRBJ2-3 and V is TRBV4-1; TRBD2 is a possible D gene (5 bases). This chain's CDR3 is CASSHRGPSPDTQYF. As DNA, the CDR3 is TGCGCCAGCAGCCACAGAGGGCCTAGCCCAGATACGCAGTATTTT.